This TCR beta chain was obtained from a study of cytomegalovirus exposure and HLA in healthy donors. Overall study context: Early released data comprised around 80 million unique TCRs from HLA-typed donors.

The PCR used 60 Vbeta and 13 Jbeta primers. Produced via immunoSEQ multiplex PCR; TCRdb's table is partial and in-frame only. The profile shows roughly 180,000 clones, around 76% of them singletons. Comments on this clone: Its antigen is not known.

Findings of the study overall: Using the classifier, cytomegalovirus status was reportedly diagnosed with high specificity and sensitivity.

V shed 4 bases and J 4 bases; nucleotides not matched to a gene: 16. Germline V lookup: CDR1 MDHEN, CDR2 SYDVKM. The CDR3 length is 18 residues. This sequence was found in a man aged 35 to 55 in good health and CMV-seronegative. This chain connects TRBV28 to TRBJ1-2; TRBD1 matches at 9 bases. Source material: PBMCs. CDR3 sequence: CASSSTPDGTGTFYGYTF. In DNA form, the CDR3 reads TGTGCCAGCAGTTCCACCCCCGACGGGACAGGGACCTTCTATGGCTACACCTTC.